The subject of this entry is one T cell receptor (beta chain). As yet, its antigen is unknown. The data were taken from a study of PD-1 blockade in classical Hodgkin lymphoma. Overall study: Patients received nivolumab 3 mg/kg intravenously every 2 weeks. Study-wide points: Repertoire differences have undefined causes, possibly disease activity or prior therapy.

The repertoire was sequenced with immunoSEQ multiplex PCR; TCRdb's copy has only in-frame clones and lacks some. The sample lists about 94,000 clones, 89% occurring once. V was shortened by 3 bases and J by 2 bases, with 13 bases between the two germline ends. This CDR3 is 15 amino acids long. Germline V lookup: CDR1 MDHEN, CDR2 SYDVKM. Relapse was seen in all patients after autologous stem cell transplantation, and brentuximab vedotin exposure was variable. Source: peripheral blood mononuclear cells (PBMCs), taken before the second cycle of nivolumab. The clonotype was recovered from a human donor with classical Hodgkin lymphoma. The chain uses TRBV28 and TRBJ2-5, with D perhaps TRBD2 (5 bases). The CDR3 DNA sequence: TGTGCCAGCAGTTTGGCACGGGATCCACAAGAGACCCAGTACTTC. The encoded protein is CASSLARDPQETQYF.